This T cell receptor (beta chain) derives from a study of blood T cell repertoires in COVID-19 (TCRdb year 2020). The study in broad terms: Samples from collaborators originated in the United States, Italy and Spain and spanned both the acute and convalescent phases of COVID-19. The samples were drawn from two sources: the first 160 participants of the ongoing ImmuneRACE study, and some 1,300 subjects contributed by 6 global collaborators. The prospective study material was composed of cDNA or gDNA derived from T cells, B-cell-depleted T cells, or PBMCs. HLA class I and class II types, where available, came from metadata supplied by the sample provider rather than from assay-based typing. The repertoires were released in a freely available public database intended as a resource for research on the immune response to SARS-CoV-2. Deeply sampled blood TCRbeta repertoires from subjects exposed to, actively infected with, or recovered from COVID-19 were included in the dataset. A de-identified subject ID, COVID-19 status, age in years and sex were almost always included in the sample metadata.

What the work shows at the level of the full study, not this receptor alone: Clinical and demographic metadata were provided uncurated, with the amount varying by source and participant.

Samples from volunteer blood donors who had recovered from COVID-19 were contributed by a second Seattle source. Each collaborating institution followed its own protocols to collect whole blood in K2EDTA tubes. For TCRbeta analysis, collaborators shipped samples as frozen whole blood, isolated PBMCs, or DNA extracted from either of those sample types. TCRbeta CDR3 regions were amplified from genomic DNA by means of the immunoSEQ Assay, a bias-controlled multiplex PCR. The study's own analysis went as follows. The number of nucleated cells in each sample was estimated from the amplification of reference gene primers within the assay. To quantify the absolute abundance of each unique TCRbeta CDR3 rearrangement, sequence reads were collapsed and filtered. For each sample, productive Simpson clonality was calculated by taking the square root of Simpson's diversity index across productive rearrangements. This immuneACCESS table, as held by TCRdb, lists in-frame sequences with V and J called but not all clones. Of the missing ones, under half trace to an unresolved V gene in checked studies; the others have no known cause. V, J and clone size were drawn from that table, and D and trimming were deduced from the DNA. This sample comprises roughly 150,000 clones, around four fifths of them detected only once. The biggest ten clones account for around a fifth of the sample.

Concerning this clone: Its antigen is still unknown. Per-base qualities were not stored, and no clone one base away is much larger.

Specimen: peripheral blood. The source is a woman aged 70-85 years who had recovered from COVID-19.

The CDR3 is CASSVGGGTGVYGYTF. The DNA sequence reads TGTGCCAGCAGCGTAGGCGGGGGGACAGGGGTGTATGGCTACACCTTC. The chain is made from TRBV9 and TRBJ1-2, with TRBD1 matching 10 junction bases. The V end gives up 0 bases and the J end 5 bases, leaving 7 bases in the junction not matched to a gene. From the cysteine up to the phenylalanine, the CDR3 has a length of 16 residues. Only CDR3 DNA is held: 48 bases, read in frame from base 1. CDR1 and CDR2 (SGDLS, YYNGEE) derive from the germline V gene.